The 29 T cell receptor beta chains below come from one sample, sequenced in a study of blood T cell repertoires in COVID-19 (dated by TCRdb to 2020 to 2021). Library creation used the immunoSEQ multiplex PCR assay. TCRdb re-hosts the immuneACCESS table, in-frame sequences only. Its copies lack some clones; in the studies checked, an unresolved V gene accounts for under half of them, and the cause for the rest is not known. This sample comprises under 400,000 clones, 80% to 90% of them detected only once. The ten top clones hold roughly 4.2% of the sample. The sequenced sample consisted of PBMCs or T cells enriched from blood (not recorded which). The receptors shown here come from a woman aged 40 to 55 with acute COVID-19.

This chain links TRBV5-1 with TRBJ2-7, with TRBD2 identical over 9 bases. The CDR3 consists of 16 residues. The V gene's germline CDR1 is SGHRS and CDR2 YFSETQ. Trimming cost V 0 bases and J 2 bases; bases outside gene matches: 6. The CDR3 region is CASSLDGAGGAYEQYF. CDR3 nucleotide sequence: TGCGCCAGCAGCTTGGACGGGGCGGGGGGGGCCTACGAGCAGTACTTC.

The chain combines TRBV6-2 or TRBV6-3 with TRBJ1-1; the D gene is possibly TRBD1 (6 bases). V was cut by 5 bases and J by 6 bases, with 10 bases left in between. Germline V gene sequence: CDR1 MNHEY, CDR2 SVGEGT. There are 12 residues in the CDR3. CDR3 protein: CASSPQGAEAFF. CDR3 in DNA: TGTGCCAGCAGTCCACAGGGCGCTGAAGCTTTCTTT.

V gene TRBV4-3 combines with J gene TRBJ2-7, with 7 bases fitting TRBD1. Germline V gives CDR1 LGHNA, CDR2 YSLEER. There are 17 residues in the CDR3. J lost 3 bases, V lost 0 bases, and 11 bases had no gene match. CDR3 amino acids: CASSQDLGTANRYEQYF. CDR3 DNA sequence: TGCGCCAGCAGCCAAGACCTAGGGACAGCAAACCGCTACGAGCAGTACTTC.

V gene TRBV18 combines with J gene TRBJ1-3; D unclear. Per the germline V gene, CDR1 is KGHSH and CDR2 is LQKENI. V lost 0 bases and J 0 bases, leaving 12 bases between the germline ends. This CDR3 is built from 17 residues. In DNA, the CDR3 is TGTGCCAGCTCACCACCGCCTCGGACTCGCTCTGGAAACACCATATATTTT. This sequence encodes CASSPPPRTRSGNTIYF.

The chain uses TRBV11-1 and TRBJ1-2; maybe TRBD1 (5 bases). From germline, CDR1 is SGHAT and CDR2 FQDESV (reference sequence). The CDR3 sequence is 12 residues long. Trimming pared 1 base from V and 9 bases from J, leaving 9 bases between. CDR3 region: CASSLGWGRYTF. CDR3 sequence (DNA): TGTGCCAGCAGCTTAGGATGGGGCCGCTACACCTTC. Full variable domain (rest looked up from reference TRBV11-1 and TRBJ1-2): EAEVAQSPRYKITEKSQAVAFWCDPISGHATLYWYRQILGQGPELLVQFQDESVVDDSQLPKDRFSAERLKGVDSTLKIQPAELGDSAMYLCASSLGWGRYTFGSGTRLTVV.

About this clone: The junction departs from the called germline gene at one end, perhaps through a read error. The rearrangement joins TRBV27 to TRBJ2-7; D is perhaps TRBD1 (5 bases). The CDR3 is 10 amino acids. From germline, CDR1 is MNHEY and CDR2 SMNVEV (reference sequence). CDR3 region: CRVPSYEQYF. In DNA form, the CDR3 reads TGCAGGGTTCCCTCCTACGAGCAGTACTTC.

The V gene is TRBV4-3, the J gene TRBJ1-5, with TRBD1 as a possible D gene (6 bases). The CDR3 length is 15 residues. Trimming took 3 bases from V and 3 from J, leaving 12 bases between them. Germline loops: CDR1 LGHNA, CDR2 YSLEER. CDR3 DNA sequence: TGCGCCAGCAGCCAGACCACAGGGAACAATCAGCCCCAGCATTTT. It codes for CASSQTTGNNQPQHF.

The chain links TRBV28 to TRBJ2-7; 9 bases are shared with TRBD2. Germline-derived CDR1 and CDR2 are MDHEN and SYDVKM. This CDR3 comprises 16 residues. The J segment lost 5 bases and the V segment lost 5 bases, leaving 13 bases of the junction unmatched. The DNA for the CDR3 is TGTGCCAGCAGTCCCCCGACTAGCGGTAGATGGCACGAGCAGTACTTC. As protein: CASSPPTSGRWHEQYF.

The J gene is TRBJ1-4, the V gene TRBV5-1; possible D gene TRBD1, 5 bases. V was clipped by 4 bases and J by 5 bases, with 12 bases between them. The CDR3 is 14 amino acids. CDR1 and CDR2 from the germline V gene are SGHRS and YFSETQ. CDR3 bases: TGCGCCAGCAGCAGCGGGACTGGAAATGAAAAACTGTTTTTT. Translating it yields CASSSGTGNEKLFF.

The chain combines TRBV7-8 with TRBJ2-3; 7 bases fit TRBD1. The V segment lost 1 base and the J segment 4 bases; nucleotides outside the gene matches: 5. The CDR3 length is 15 residues. Germline CDR1 and CDR2: SGHVS and FQNEAQ. The CDR3 sequence is CASSLDRGYADTQYF. CDR3 coding DNA: TGTGCCAGCAGCTTAGACAGGGGATACGCAGATACGCAGTATTTT.

This rearrangement joins TRBV28 to TRBJ2-1; 9 nucleotides agree with TRBD2. Looked up from germline, CDR1 is MDHEN and CDR2 is SYDVKM. CDR3 length: 20 residues. The V gene end was trimmed by 6 bases and the J gene end by 8 bases; junction bases not matched to a gene: 26. CDR3 sequence reads: CASRPQGGGRVGWGFYEQFF. As DNA, the CDR3 is TGTGCCAGCAGGCCCCAGGGGGGCGGGAGGGTCGGCTGGGGCTTTTATGAGCAGTTCTTC. The variable domain in full, completed from reference TRBV28 and TRBJ2-1, reads DVKVTQSSRYLVKRTGEKVFLECVQDMDHENMFWYRQDPGLGLRLIYFSYDVKMKEKGDIPEGYSVSREKKERFSLILESASTNQTSMYLCASRPQGGGRVGWGFYEQFFGPGTRLTVL.

The gene calls are TRBV12-5 and TRBJ1-1, with D possibly TRBD1 on 5 matching bases. V gave up 3 bases and J gave up 4 bases, with 15 bases separating them. The CDR3 contains 15 residues. Germline V gene data show CDR1 as LGHNT and CDR2 as FRNRAP. CDR3 DNA sequence: TGTGCTAGTGGTTTCAAGGACACCAGCTTCACTGAAGCTTTCTTT. Its protein is CASGFKDTSFTEAFF.

The V call is TRBV2, the J call TRBJ2-1; D unresolved. Germline CDR1 is SNHLY and CDR2 is FYNNEI. V was pared by 5 bases and J by 4 bases, with 18 bases between. The CDR3 has 16 amino acids. The CDR3 spells CASSPLLHSGYNEQFF. CDR3 in DNA: TGTGCCAGCAGTCCCCTTCTCCACTCCGGTTACAATGAGCAGTTCTTC.

The chain carries TRBV19 and TRBJ1-1, with 9 bases fitting TRBD1. The ends lost 3 bases at V and 10 bases at J; junction bases unmatched: 9. This CDR3 has 14 amino acids. Germline assignment: CDR1 LNHDA and CDR2 SQIVND (reference sequence). CDR3 in amino acids: CASSITGGGSGAFF. The CDR3, as DNA: TGTGCCAGTAGTATCACAGGGGGCGGCAGCGGAGCTTTCTTT.

The gene calls are TRBV18 and TRBJ1-6; D not certain. Per the germline V gene, CDR1 is KGHSH and CDR2 is LQKENI. The ends were cut back, 2 bases at V and 2 bases at J, with 7 bases in the middle. The CDR3 is 15 residues long. The CDR3 region has the DNA TGTGCCAGCTCACCATCGGGTACCTATAATTCACCCCTCCACTTT. This sequence encodes CASSPSGTYNSPLHF.

The V gene is TRBV28, the J gene TRBJ1-5; D not resolved. Trimming pared 5 bases from V and 0 bases from J, leaving 11 bases between. Germline V gives CDR1 MDHEN, CDR2 SYDVKM. This CDR3 spans 15 amino acids. CDR3 sequence (DNA): TGTGCCAGCAGTCGACAAGACATTAGCAATCAGCCCCAGCATTTT. It yields the protein CASSRQDISNQPQHF.

The chain uses TRBV20-1 and TRBJ1-4; D is possibly TRBD1 (5 bases). CDR1 and CDR2 (germline): DFQATT, SNEGSKA (reference sequence). This CDR3 has 17 residues. V was clipped by 3 bases and J by 1 base, with 18 bases between them. The CDR3 coding sequence is TGCAGTGCTAGTTTCGGGGGAAGGATAGTAACTAATGAAAAACTGTTTTTT. It translates to CSASFGGRIVTNEKLFF.

The V call is TRBV7-8, the J call TRBJ1-2, with 7 bases matching TRBD1. This CDR3 region has 15 residues. Germline loops: CDR1 SGHVS, CDR2 FQNEAQ. The J segment lost 8 bases and the V segment lost 5 bases, leaving 14 bases of the junction unmatched. CDR3 in DNA: TGTGCCAGCAGCGTTAGGGAAGAGCGACAGGGAGGCTACACCTTC. Translating it yields CASSVREERQGGYTF.

This clone occurred once. This chain uses TRBV28 with TRBJ1-3; the D gene is possibly TRBD1 (6 bases). The CDR3 runs to 18 residues. The V gene's germline CDR1 is MDHEN and CDR2 SYDVKM. V was trimmed by 7 bases and J by 0 bases, leaving 22 bases between them. As DNA, the CDR3 is TGTGCCAGCATCTTCGGGACACCCAAACCCGGCTCTGGAAACACCATATATTTT. This translates into CASIFGTPKPGSGNTIYF.

The sample holds a few counts of this clone. The gene calls are TRBV4-1 and TRBJ2-1, with D possibly TRBD2 on 5 matching bases. This CDR3 is 16 amino acids long. Germline V gene lookup returns CDR1 MGHRA and CDR2 YSYEKL. Trimming cost V 1 base and J 0 bases, with 10 bases left between them. The CDR3 loop reads CASSQGTYSSYNEQFF. In DNA, the CDR3 is TGCGCCAGCAGCCAAGGGACTTACAGCTCCTACAATGAGCAGTTCTTC.

V is TRBV5-4 and J is TRBJ1-4; TRBD1 agrees at 7 bases. The CDR3 totals 16 residues. Germline CDR1 reads SGHNT; CDR2 reads YYREEE (reference sequence). The V and J ends lost 1 base and 2 bases, in that order; junction bases with no gene match: 5. CDR3 nucleotides: TGTGCCAGCAGCTTGCGCTTACAGGGGACTAATGAAAAACTGTTTTTT. Protein product: CASSLRLQGTNEKLFF.

The V call is TRBV7-9, the J call TRBJ1-3, with D tentatively TRBD1 (6 bases). V lost 1 base to trimming and J lost 0 bases, with 10 bases between them. In germline, CDR1 is SEHNR, CDR2 FQNEAQ (reference sequence). The CDR3 is 16 residues long. CDR3 DNA: TGTGCCAGCAGCTTAGGGGACATGAGCTCTGGAAACACCATATATTTT. Translation gives CASSLGDMSSGNTIYF.

The V and J genes are TRBV2 and TRBJ2-7; D is perhaps TRBD1 (6 bases). The CDR3 is 14 residues long. Germline V gene data show CDR1 as SNHLY and CDR2 as FYNNEI. V was pared by 3 bases and J by 8 bases, with 17 bases between. Here the CDR3 DNA reads TGTGCCAGCAGTGATGGGACACACCCTACTAAGCAGTACTTC. As protein: CASSDGTHPTKQYF.

The chain joins TRBV6-5 to TRBJ2-7, with D perhaps TRBD2 (6 bases). Germline values: CDR1 MNHEY, CDR2 SVGAGI. The CDR3 contains 11 residues. V was shortened by 7 bases and J by 3 bases, with 7 bases between the two germline ends. CDR3 in DNA: TGTGCCAGCAAAGCGGGCTACGAGCAGTACTTC. This encodes CASKAGYEQYF.

V gene TRBV28 combines with J gene TRBJ2-5, with TRBD1 identical over 8 bases. Germline values: CDR1 MDHEN, CDR2 SYDVKM. The length of the CDR3 is 13 residues. With 7 bases clipped from V and 2 bases from J, the junction kept 3 bases outside the gene matches. The CDR3 bases are TGTGCCAGCAAACAGGGGGTACAAGAGACCCAGTACTTC. This gives the protein CASKQGVQETQYF.

This chain uses TRBV27 with TRBJ2-3; 15 bases match TRBD2. The CDR3 has 17 residues. Germline V gene lookup returns CDR1 MNHEY and CDR2 SMNVEV (reference sequence). Trimming at V came to 10 bases and at J to 4 bases, leaving 12 bases not matched to a gene. CDR3 amino acids: CATRTSGGARFSDTQYF. DNA of the CDR3: TGTGCCACCAGGACTAGCGGGGGGGCGAGGTTTTCAGATACGCAGTATTTT.

The genes are TRBV28 and TRBJ2-4; the match to TRBD1 covers 10 bases. Per the germline V gene, CDR1 is MDHEN and CDR2 is SYDVKM. The J segment lost 0 bases and the V segment lost 3 bases, leaving 17 bases of the junction unmatched. This CDR3 has 21 amino acids. CDR3 bases: TGTGCCAGCAGTTTCCCCCCAACCCACGGGACAGGGGAACTAGCCAAAAACATTCAGTACTTC. It codes for CASSFPPTHGTGELAKNIQYF.

This clone is a singleton in its sample. The chain has TRBV11-2 and TRBJ2-1; D is perhaps TRBD2 (5 bases). Germline values: CDR1 SGHAT, CDR2 FQNNGV. There are 15 residues in the CDR3. V was cut by 1 base and J by 5 bases, with 12 bases left in between. This chain's CDR3 is CASSLGVAPNNEQFF. CDR3 DNA sequence: TGTGCCAGCAGCTTAGGGGTAGCGCCGAACAATGAGCAGTTCTTC.

V is TRBV7-2 and J is TRBJ2-5; TRBD2 agrees at 7 bases. With 4 bases clipped from V and 5 bases from J, the junction kept 7 bases outside the gene matches. The CDR3 sequence is 14 residues long. The germline V gene encodes CDR1 SGHTA and CDR2 FQGNSA. CDR3 in DNA: TGTGCCAGCAGCTCCTCACTAGCGTTTGAGACCCAGTACTTC. This translates into CASSSSLAFETQYF.